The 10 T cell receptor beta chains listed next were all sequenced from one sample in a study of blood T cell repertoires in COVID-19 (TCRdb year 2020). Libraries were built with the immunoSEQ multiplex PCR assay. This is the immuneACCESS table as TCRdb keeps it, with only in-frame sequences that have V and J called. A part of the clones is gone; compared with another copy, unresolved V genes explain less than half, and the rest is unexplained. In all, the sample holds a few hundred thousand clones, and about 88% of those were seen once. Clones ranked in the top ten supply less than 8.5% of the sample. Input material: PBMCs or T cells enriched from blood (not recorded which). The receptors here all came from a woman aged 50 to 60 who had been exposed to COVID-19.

CDR3 nucleotide sequence: TGTGCCAGCAGCCAAAGCGGGGGTCTCCAAGAGACCCAGTACTTC. This codes for CASSQSGGLQETQYF. This chain links TRBV3-1 (or the pseudogene TRBV3-2) with TRBJ2-5; 8 positions match TRBD2. The CDR3 totals 15 residues. J was trimmed by 1 base and V by 2 bases; bases with no gene match: 3. Germline-derived CDR1 and CDR2 are LGHDT and YNNKEL (reference sequence).

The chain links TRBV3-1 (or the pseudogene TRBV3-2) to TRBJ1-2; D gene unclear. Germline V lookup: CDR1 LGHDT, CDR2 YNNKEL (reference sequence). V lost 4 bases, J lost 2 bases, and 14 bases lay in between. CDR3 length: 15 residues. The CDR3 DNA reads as TGTGCCAGCAGCCCGTCAGTCTTGCCAAACTATGGCTACACCTTC. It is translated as CASSPSVLPNYGYTF.

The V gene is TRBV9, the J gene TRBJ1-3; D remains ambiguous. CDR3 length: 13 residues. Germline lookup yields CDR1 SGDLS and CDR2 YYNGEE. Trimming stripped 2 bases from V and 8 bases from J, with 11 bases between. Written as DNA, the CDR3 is TGTGCCAGCAGCGTCCAAGTAACGGACACCATATATTTT. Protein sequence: CASSVQVTDTIYF.

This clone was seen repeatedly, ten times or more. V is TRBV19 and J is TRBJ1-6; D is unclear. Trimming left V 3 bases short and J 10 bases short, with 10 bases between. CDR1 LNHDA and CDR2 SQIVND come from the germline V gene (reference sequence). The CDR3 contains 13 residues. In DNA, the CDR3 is TGTGCCAGTAGTATCCCCGGGATGTCACCCCTCCACTTT. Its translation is CASSIPGMSPLHF.

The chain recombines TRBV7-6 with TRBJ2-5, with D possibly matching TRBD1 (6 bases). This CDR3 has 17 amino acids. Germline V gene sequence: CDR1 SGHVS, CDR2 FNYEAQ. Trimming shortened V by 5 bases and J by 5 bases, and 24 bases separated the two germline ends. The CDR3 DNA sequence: TGTGCCAGCAGCCCCCTCGTGACAGGACCTGCGGCCGAGACCCAGTACTTC. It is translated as CASSPLVTGPAAETQYF.

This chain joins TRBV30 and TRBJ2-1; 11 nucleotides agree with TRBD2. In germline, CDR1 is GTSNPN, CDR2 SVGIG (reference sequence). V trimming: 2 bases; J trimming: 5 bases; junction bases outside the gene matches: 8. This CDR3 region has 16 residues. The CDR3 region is CAWSPGTSGLNNEQFF. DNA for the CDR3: TGTGCCTGGAGTCCGGGGACTAGCGGCCTCAACAATGAGCAGTTCTTC.

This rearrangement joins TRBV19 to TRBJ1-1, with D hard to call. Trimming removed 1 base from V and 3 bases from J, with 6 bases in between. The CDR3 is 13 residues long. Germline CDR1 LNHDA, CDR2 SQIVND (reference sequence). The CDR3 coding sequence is TGTGCCAGTAGTATAGTTCAGTACACTGAAGCTTTCTTT. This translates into CASSIVQYTEAFF.

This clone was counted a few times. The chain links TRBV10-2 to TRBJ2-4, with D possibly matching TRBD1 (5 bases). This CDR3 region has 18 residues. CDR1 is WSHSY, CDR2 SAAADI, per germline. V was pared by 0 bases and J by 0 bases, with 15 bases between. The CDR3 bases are TGCGCCAGCAGTGAGTCGGCGAGCGACAGATTAGCCAAAAACATTCAGTACTTC. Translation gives CASSESASDRLAKNIQYF.

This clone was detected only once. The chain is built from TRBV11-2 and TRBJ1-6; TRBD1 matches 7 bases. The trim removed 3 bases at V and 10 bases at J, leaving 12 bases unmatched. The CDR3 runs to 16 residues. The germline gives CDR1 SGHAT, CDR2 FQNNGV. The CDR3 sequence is CASSFSGQVFDSPLHF. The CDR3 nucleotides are TGTGCCAGCAGCTTTAGCGGACAGGTTTTCGACTCACCCCTCCACTTT.

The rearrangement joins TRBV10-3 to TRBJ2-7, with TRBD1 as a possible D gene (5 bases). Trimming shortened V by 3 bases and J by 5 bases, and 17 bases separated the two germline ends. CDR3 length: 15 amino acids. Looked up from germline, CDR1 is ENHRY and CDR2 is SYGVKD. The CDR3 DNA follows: TGTGCCATCAGTGACCCTAATAACAGGATCGACGAGCAGTACTTC. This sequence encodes CAISDPNNRIDEQYF.